This T cell receptor beta chain comes out of a study of beta chain features in type 1 diabetes. Study-level points and caveats: A potential influence of HLA type upon TCRB rearrangement remained unresolved herein. TCRB CDR3 length was moderately but significantly reduced in all four CD4+ subsets of Type 1 diabetes patients. VDJ junctions in type 1 diabetes patients carried more deletions and fewer insertions.

To note about this clone: Antigen: not known.

Germline CDR1 reads MNHEY; CDR2 reads SVGAGI. CDR3 length: 10 amino acids. V was pared by 10 bases and J by 5 bases, with 7 bases between. All of the isolated RNA was reverse transcribed, so expressed TCRB transcripts were sequenced. Data came from immunoSEQ multiplex PCR; TCRdb stores just in-frame clones and leaves some out. The profile shows more than 60,000 clones, around 63% of them singletons. The chain is built from TRBV6-5 and TRBJ2-3; D is undetermined. This receptor was obtained from a woman between 18 and 29 years old in good health. The sequenced sample consisted of Tregs from blood. The CDR3 sequence is CATYRDTQYF. In DNA form, the CDR3 reads TGTGCCACCTACCGAGATACGCAGTATTTT.